These T cell receptor beta chains were read from a single sample in a study of T-cell reconstitution after alpha-beta-depleted transplantation in children. Each CDR3 protein is one row after TCRdb ran MiXCR on the PCR reads. The table records about 190,000 distinct CDR3 sequences, more than 6.5% of them present only once. Source: PBMCs from the stem cell graft donor, taken from the stem cell graft. The source of these receptors is a human donor who donated a stem cell graft to a child with Wiskott-Aldrich syndrome. Both conserved end residues are part of each CDR3. D genes are given only for firm matches. Where a row states a size, it is once, few, many or the class of an expanded clone; other rows omit it.

size	J	V	D	DNA	CDR3
few	TRBJ1-1	TRBV6-6	NA	TGTGCCAGCAGTCGACAGCATGAAGCTTTCTTT	CASSRQHEAFF
many	TRBJ2-6	TRBV2	TRBD1	TGTGCCAGCAACCGGGACAGGGTCGAGGCCAACGTCCTGACTTTC	CASNRDRVEANVLTF
many	TRBJ1-4	TRBV18	NA	TGTGCCAGCTCACCAACGGCTACAACTAATGAAAAACTGTTTTTT	CASSPTATTNEKLFF
NA	TRBJ1-3	TRBV7-6	NA	TGTGCCAGCAGCTCCTGGGAGGCAGAACCTGGAAACACCATATATTTT	CASSSWEAEPGNTIYF
many	TRBJ2-3	TRBV6-5	NA	TGTGCCAGCAGTTACCTGGCAGCTAGCACAGATACGCAGTATTTT	CASSYLAASTDTQYF
many	TRBJ2-5	TRBV6-2/TRBV6-3	TRBD1	TGTGCCATCGACAGGGGGGCACAAGAGACCCAGTACTTC	CAIDRGAQETQYF
many	TRBJ2-7	TRBV5-1	TRBD1	TGCGCCAGCAGCTTCCGACAGGGGTGGAACGAGCAGTACTTC	CASSFRQGWNEQYF
NA	TRBJ2-3	TRBV5-1	TRBD2	TGCGCCAGCAGCTTGGGACTAGCGGAGACCACAGATACGCAGTATTTT	CASSLGLAETTDTQYF
NA	TRBJ2-1	TRBV3-1	TRBD2	TGTGCCAGCAGCCCTAGCCCGGGACTAGCGGGGGCGGGAAGTTACAATGAGCAGTTCTTC	CASSPSPGLAGAGSYNEQFF
many	TRBJ1-1	TRBV5-1	NA	TGCGCCAGCAGCTCCCAAAGGCAGACCACTGAAGCTTTCTTT	CASSSQRQTTEAFF
few	TRBJ2-7	TRBV6-1	NA	TGTGCCATCAGGCAGGGTGGAGAGGCCGAGCAGTACTTC	CAIRQGGEAEQYF
few	TRBJ2-2	TRBV6-1	TRBD1	TGTGCCAGCTCTCCCCGGACAGGGCAGACCGTCGGGGAGCTGTTTTTT	CASSPRTGQTVGELFF
many	TRBJ2-7	TRBV5-1	NA	TGCGCCAGCAGCCGCGGACAGAGCGCCGAGCAGTACTTC	CASSRGQSAEQYF
many	TRBJ1-6	TRBV11-2	NA	TGTGCCAGCACCGGCAGGAGCTCCTATAATTCACCCCTCCACTTT	CASTGRSSYNSPLHF
many	TRBJ2-7	TRBV6-1	TRBD1	TGTGCCAGCAGCCCTAACGTCCCGGGACAGGGAGAGCAGTACTTC	CASSPNVPGQGEQYF
many	TRBJ1-2	TRBV5-1	TRBD1	TGCGCCAGCAGCATCCCTACCGGGACAGGGGTGGATGGCTACACCTTC	CASSIPTGTGVDGYTF
many	TRBJ2-2	TRBV24-1	NA	TGTGCCACCAGTGATTTGGGAGAGCTCACCGGGGAGCTGTTTTTT	CATSDLGELTGELFF
many	TRBJ2-3	TRBV20-1	NA	TGCAGTGCTAGAGAGCCGACGTTAGACAGGCAGTCAGATACGCAGTATTTT	CSAREPTLDRQSDTQYF
NA	TRBJ2-3	TRBV11-3	TRBD2	TGTGCCAGCAGCTCTAGCGGGAGGGCCACAGATACGCAGTATTTT	CASSSSGRATDTQYF
many	TRBJ1-1	TRBV29-1	NA	TGCAGCGCAAGAAAGGGGAACACTGAAGCTTTCTTT	CSARKGNTEAFF
many	TRBJ1-1	TRBV12-3/TRBV12-4	TRBD1	TGTGCCAGCAGTTTACAGGGGGCCAGCACTGAAGCTTTCTTT	CASSLQGASTEAFF
many	TRBJ2-1	TRBV20-1	NA	TGCAGTGCTAGGCGGGATAGCGTGGGTGAGCAGTTCTTC	CSARRDSVGEQFF
NA	TRBJ2-1	TRBV5-1	TRBD2	TGCGCCAGCAGCCTCCGTTCGCTCGCAGGGGCGCTAGCGGGCTACAATGAGCAGTTCTTC	CASSLRSLAGALAGYNEQFF
many	TRBJ2-3	TRBV28	NA	TGTGCCAGCAGTTCGCGCCGCGGAGCCACAGATACGCAGTATTTT	CASSSRRGATDTQYF
NA	TRBJ2-1	TRBV14	TRBD2	TGTGCCAGCAGCCAAGATCTTACCCTAGCGGGGTACAATGAGCAGTTCTTC	CASSQDLTLAGYNEQFF
many	TRBJ2-5	TRBV20-1	NA	TGCAGTGCCACGGGCTTGTGGAGGGAGACCCAGTACTTC	CSATGLWRETQYF
many	TRBJ2-3	TRBV6-1	NA	TGTGCCAGCGGATCTAGCGCCAGCACAGATACGCAGTATTTT	CASGSSASTDTQYF
many	TRBJ1-3	TRBV12-3/TRBV12-4	TRBD1	TGTGCCAGCAGTTCAGACAGGGCAAACACCATATATTTT	CASSSDRANTIYF
many	TRBJ1-3	TRBV6-5	TRBD1	TGTGCCAGCAGTTACGGGACAGGGCTGGGTGGAAACACCATATATTTT	CASSYGTGLGGNTIYF
many	TRBJ1-3	TRBV20-1	NA	TGCAGTGCTAGTATGGTGTTAGGGGGATCTGGAAACACCATATATTTT	CSASMVLGGSGNTIYF
many	TRBJ1-2	TRBV5-6	NA	TGTGCCAGCAGCCGAACCTTGACAGTAAACTATGGCTACACCTTC	CASSRTLTVNYGYTF
many	TRBJ1-2	TRBV6-6	NA	TGTGCCAGCAGTTACTCGGATCCGGGAGGCTACACCTTC	CASSYSDPGGYTF
many	TRBJ2-1	TRBV6-5	TRBD2	TGTGCCAGCAGTTACGGCCTAGCGGGAGGGGACAATGAGCAGTTCTTC	CASSYGLAGGDNEQFF
NA	TRBJ2-2	TRBV14	NA	TGTGCCAGCAGCGCGGCGAACACCGGGGAGCTGTTTTTT	CASSAANTGELFF
many	TRBJ2-2	TRBV4-3	NA	TGCGCCAGCAGCCAAGCGCCCCCAAACACCGGGGAGCTGTTTTTT	CASSQAPPNTGELFF
many	TRBJ2-2	TRBV5-1	NA	TGCGCCAGCAGCTTGTGGACAGAGGATACCGGGGAGCTGTTTTTT	CASSLWTEDTGELFF
many	TRBJ2-5	TRBV5-1	TRBD2	TGCGCCAGCAGCGTTATTCCCGGGACTAGCTTGGAGACCCAGTACTTC	CASSVIPGTSLETQYF
many	TRBJ2-1	TRBV20-1	TRBD2	TGCAGTGCTAGAGAGATACGGGGCGGGAGCTCCTACAATGAGCAGTTCTTC	CSAREIRGGSSYNEQFF
many	TRBJ1-2	TRBV29-1	NA	TGCAGCGTTGACCAGGGTAGCTATGGCTACACCTTC	CSVDQGSYGYTF
many	TRBJ2-1	TRBV24-1	TRBD1	TGTGCCACCAGTGACCGACCCAGGACAGGGGGCTCCTACAATGAGCAGTTCTTC	CATSDRPRTGGSYNEQFF
few	TRBJ2-2	TRBV28	NA	TGTGCCAGCGGCCAGGACCCCACCGGGGAGCTGTTTTTT	CASGQDPTGELFF
many	TRBJ2-7	TRBV12-3/TRBV12-4	TRBD2	TGTGCCAGCAGCACCGGACTAGCGGGACCTCCTAGGGACGAGCAGTACTTC	CASSTGLAGPPRDEQYF
many	TRBJ2-1	TRBV20-1	TRBD2	TGCAGTGCTAGAGACATTGTAGCGGGAGCCTTGATGGATGAGCAGTTCTTC	CSARDIVAGALMDEQFF
many	TRBJ2-2	TRBV6-5	NA	TGTGCCAGCAGTTACAGGCTAATGAACACCGGGGAGCTGTTTTTT	CASSYRLMNTGELFF
many	TRBJ1-1	TRBV12-3/TRBV12-4	NA	TGTGCCAGCAGTTTGACAGTGAACACTGAAGCTTTCTTT	CASSLTVNTEAFF
many	TRBJ1-1	TRBV6-5	NA	TGTGCCAGCAGTTACCGACCTAGCACGGGCACTGAAGCTTTCTTT	CASSYRPSTGTEAFF
many	TRBJ2-7	TRBV6-5	TRBD2	TGTGCCAGCAGTTCCGGACTAGCGGGAGCTCTTTACGAGCAGTACTTC	CASSSGLAGALYEQYF
many	TRBJ1-1	TRBV7-2	NA	TGTGCCAGCAGCTTAGCGGGTTCGGGACCTGAAGCTTTCTTT	CASSLAGSGPEAFF
many	TRBJ2-1	TRBV5-1	NA	TGCGCCAGCAGCCATACCGGGACGGCGAATGAGCAGTTCTTC	CASSHTGTANEQFF
NA	TRBJ2-5	TRBV18	NA	TGTGCCAGCTCACCCGAAATGGAGATAAATGGCCAAGAGACCCAGTACTTC	CASSPEMEINGQETQYF
many	TRBJ2-5	TRBV20-1	NA	TGCAGTGCTAGCTCTGGTGTAGGAGAGACCCAGTACTTC	CSASSGVGETQYF
many	TRBJ2-7	TRBV28	NA	TGTGCCAGCAGTTTTTCCCGGAGTGGAGGGAGCGAGCAGTACTTC	CASSFSRSGGSEQYF
many	TRBJ1-6	TRBV6-5	NA	TGTGCCAGCAGTGGGAGGAGTTCACCCCTCCACTTT	CASSGRSSPLHF
few	TRBJ2-2	TRBV12-3/TRBV12-4	TRBD2	TGTGCCAGCAGAGGCGGGGGGGCATCCGGGGAGCTGTTTTTT	CASRGGGASGELFF
few	TRBJ1-2	TRBV5-6	NA	TGTGCCAGCAGCCTTAACAGGAATCGTGGCTACACCTTC	CASSLNRNRGYTF
many	TRBJ1-1	TRBV5-1	NA	TGCGCCAGCAGCTTGGCGGGGGGTGAAGCTTTCTTT	CASSLAGGEAFF
many	TRBJ2-5	TRBV5-6	NA	TGTGCCAGCAGCCCGGAGGGCTTGTACCAAGAGACCCAGTACTTC	CASSPEGLYQETQYF
many	TRBJ2-1	TRBV5-5	TRBD2	TGTGCCAGCAGCTGGGATTTACCGACTAGCGGATACAATGAGCAGTTCTTC	CASSWDLPTSGYNEQFF
many	TRBJ2-1	TRBV11-2	NA	TGTGCCAGCAGCCCGGAATTGGGGGTCAACGCCTACAATGAGCAGTTCTTC	CASSPELGVNAYNEQFF
NA	TRBJ2-2	TRBV14	NA	TGTGCCAGCAGCCAAGAAACAGGTCTCAACACCGGGGAGCTGTTTTTT	CASSQETGLNTGELFF